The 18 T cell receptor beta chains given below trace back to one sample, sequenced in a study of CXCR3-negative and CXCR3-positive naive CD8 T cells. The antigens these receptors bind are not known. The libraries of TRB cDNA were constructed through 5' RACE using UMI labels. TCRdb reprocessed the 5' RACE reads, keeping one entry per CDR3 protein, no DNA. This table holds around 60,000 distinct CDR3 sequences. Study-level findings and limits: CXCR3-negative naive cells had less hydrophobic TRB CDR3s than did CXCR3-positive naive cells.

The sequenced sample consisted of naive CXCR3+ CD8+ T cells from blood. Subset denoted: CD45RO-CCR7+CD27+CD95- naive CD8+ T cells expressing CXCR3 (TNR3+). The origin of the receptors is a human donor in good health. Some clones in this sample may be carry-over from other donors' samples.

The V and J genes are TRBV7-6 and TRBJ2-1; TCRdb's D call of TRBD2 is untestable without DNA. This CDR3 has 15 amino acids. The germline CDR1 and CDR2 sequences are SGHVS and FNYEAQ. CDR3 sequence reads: CASSTSGGGYNEQFF.

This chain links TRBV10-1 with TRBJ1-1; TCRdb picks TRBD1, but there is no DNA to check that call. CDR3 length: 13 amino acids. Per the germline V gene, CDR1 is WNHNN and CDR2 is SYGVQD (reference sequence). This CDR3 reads CASSLLRGAEAFF.

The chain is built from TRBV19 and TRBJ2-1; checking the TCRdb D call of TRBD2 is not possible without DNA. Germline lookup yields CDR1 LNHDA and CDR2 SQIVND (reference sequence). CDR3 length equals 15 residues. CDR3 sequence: CASSIVAGGLNEQFF.

CDR3 sequence reads: CASSTRIGAVSTDTQYF. This chain connects TRBV6-5 to TRBJ2-3; lacking DNA, the TRBD2 call made by TCRdb goes unchecked. Germline V gives CDR1 MNHEY, CDR2 SVGAGI. The CDR3 has 17 amino acids.

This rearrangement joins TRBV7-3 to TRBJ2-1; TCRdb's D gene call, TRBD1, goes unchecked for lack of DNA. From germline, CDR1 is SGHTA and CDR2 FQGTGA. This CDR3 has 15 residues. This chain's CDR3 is CASSSLGTGGDEQFF.

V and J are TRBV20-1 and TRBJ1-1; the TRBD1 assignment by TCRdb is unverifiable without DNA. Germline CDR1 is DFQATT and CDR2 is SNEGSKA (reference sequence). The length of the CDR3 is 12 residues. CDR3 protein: CSASRGYTEAFF.

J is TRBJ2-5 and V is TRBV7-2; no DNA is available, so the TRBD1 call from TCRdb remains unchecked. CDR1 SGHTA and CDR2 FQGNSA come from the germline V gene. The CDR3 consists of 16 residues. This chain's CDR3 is CASSLGGQDNQETQYF.

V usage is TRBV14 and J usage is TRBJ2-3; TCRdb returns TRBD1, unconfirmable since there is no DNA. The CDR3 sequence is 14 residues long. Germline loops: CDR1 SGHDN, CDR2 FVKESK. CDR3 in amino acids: CASSQYGQGDTQYF.

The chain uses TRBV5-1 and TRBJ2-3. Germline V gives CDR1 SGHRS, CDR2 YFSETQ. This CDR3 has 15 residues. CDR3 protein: CASSLWQASTDTQYF.

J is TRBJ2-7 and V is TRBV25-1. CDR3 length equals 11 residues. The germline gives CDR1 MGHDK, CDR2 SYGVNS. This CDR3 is CASSSPYEQYF.

The CDR3 sequence is CASSPAPQTEAFF. The chain carries TRBV7-9 and TRBJ1-1; TCRdb reports TRBD1, a call that lacks DNA to check it against. The CDR3 is 13 amino acids. Germline loops: CDR1 SEHNR, CDR2 FQNEAQ (reference sequence).

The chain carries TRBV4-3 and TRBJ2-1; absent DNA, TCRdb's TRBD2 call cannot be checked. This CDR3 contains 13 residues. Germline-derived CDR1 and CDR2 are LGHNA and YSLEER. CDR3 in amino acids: CASSQETAGEQFF.

The CDR3 loop reads CSVQGAWGHEAYEQYF. The chain joins TRBV29-1 to TRBJ2-7; TCRdb indicates TRBD1, and absent DNA this call remains unverified. The CDR3 is made up of 16 amino acids. Germline CDR1 and CDR2: SQVTM and ANQGSEA.

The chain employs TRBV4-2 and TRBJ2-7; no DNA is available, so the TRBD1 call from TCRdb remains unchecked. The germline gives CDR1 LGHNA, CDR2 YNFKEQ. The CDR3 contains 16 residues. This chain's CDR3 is CASSHRSTGGDYEQYF.

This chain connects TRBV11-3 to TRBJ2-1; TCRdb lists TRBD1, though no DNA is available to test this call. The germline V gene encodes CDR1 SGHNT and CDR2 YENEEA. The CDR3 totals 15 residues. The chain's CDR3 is CASSPDTSSYNEQFF.

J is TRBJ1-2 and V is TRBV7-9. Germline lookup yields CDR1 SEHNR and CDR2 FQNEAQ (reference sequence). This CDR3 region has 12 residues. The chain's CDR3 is CASSKGPNVHTF.

CDR3 sequence reads: CASSRSGDNEQFF. The chain links TRBV7-8 to TRBJ2-1; the TCRdb call, TRBD2, lacks DNA for checking. CDR1 and CDR2 from the germline V gene are SGHVS and FQNEAQ. The length of the CDR3 is 13 residues. Based on the CDR3 plus reference TRBV7-8 and TRBJ2-1, the full variable domain is GAGVSQSPRYKVAKRGQDVALRCDPISGHVSLFWYQQALGQGPEFLTYFQNEAQLDKSGLPSDRFFAERPEGSVSTLKIQRTQQEDSAVYLCASSRSGDNEQFFGPGTRLTVL.

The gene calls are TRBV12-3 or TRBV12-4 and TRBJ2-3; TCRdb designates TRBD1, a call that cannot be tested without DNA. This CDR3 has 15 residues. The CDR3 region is CASSHDRAGTDTQYF.